A selection of T cell receptor beta chains follows, all from one sample in a study of blood T cell repertoires in COVID-19. Sequencing used immunoSEQ multiplex PCR; TCRdb keeps in-frame clones, though not all of them. The repertoire includes about 150,000 clones, about 86% of them detected once, and roughly 3% sits in the top ten. Specimen: peripheral blood. These receptors were collected from a man in his 70s with acute or convalescent COVID-19. Each CDR3 is given with its conserved first and last residue. The order of the fields is V gene, clone size, D gene, J gene, CDR3 length, CDR3 protein, CDR3 DNA. A D gene is named only where the DNA matches it firmly. The size field is filled for only some rows; it gives once, few, many or a size class.

v_call: TRBV28
clone_size: NA
d_call: NA
j_call: TRBJ1-5
cdr3_length: 15
cdr3_aa: CASRAPGVSNQPQHF
cdr3_nt: TGTGCCAGCAGGGCACCGGGAGTTAGCAATCAGCCCCAGCATTTT

v_call: TRBV10-2
clone_size: NA
d_call: TRBD1
j_call: TRBJ1-5
cdr3_length: 16
cdr3_aa: CASSESMGQGVQPQHF
cdr3_nt: TGCGCCAGCAGTGAGTCTATGGGACAGGGGGTACAGCCCCAGCATTTT

v_call: TRBV28
clone_size: NA
d_call: TRBD2
j_call: TRBJ2-7
cdr3_length: 14
cdr3_aa: CASRVSGRAYEQYF
cdr3_nt: TGTGCCAGCAGGGTGAGCGGGAGGGCCTACGAGCAGTACTTC

v_call: TRBV7-2
clone_size: NA
d_call: NA
j_call: TRBJ2-1
cdr3_length: 15
cdr3_aa: CASSLDSSSYNEQFF
cdr3_nt: TGTGCCAGCAGTCTGGACTCTAGCTCCTACAATGAGCAGTTCTTC

v_call: TRBV6-2/TRBV6-3
clone_size: NA
d_call: NA
j_call: TRBJ1-5
cdr3_length: 14
cdr3_aa: CASSYSSVNQPQHF
cdr3_nt: TGTGCCAGCAGTTACTCCTCGGTTAATCAGCCCCAGCATTTT

v_call: TRBV9
clone_size: NA
d_call: TRBD2
j_call: TRBJ2-1
cdr3_length: 16
cdr3_aa: CASSVRGLAGFGEQFF
cdr3_nt: TGTGCCAGCAGCGTGCGGGGACTAGCGGGTTTTGGTGAGCAGTTCTTC

v_call: TRBV15
clone_size: few
d_call: TRBD1
j_call: TRBJ1-5
cdr3_length: 14
cdr3_aa: CATGTGDSNQPQHF
cdr3_nt: TGTGCCACCGGGACAGGGGATAGCAATCAGCCCCAGCATTTT

v_call: TRBV28
clone_size: NA
d_call: TRBD2
j_call: TRBJ2-3
cdr3_length: 16
cdr3_aa: CASSLVRLAGTDTQYF
cdr3_nt: TGTGCCAGCAGTTTGGTCCGTCTAGCGGGCACAGATACGCAGTATTTT

v_call: TRBV7-6
clone_size: NA
d_call: TRBD2
j_call: TRBJ2-1
cdr3_length: 15
cdr3_aa: CASSLRELSYNEQFF
cdr3_nt: TGTGCCAGCAGCTTGCGGGAGCTCTCCTACAATGAGCAGTTCTTC

v_call: TRBV7-8
clone_size: NA
d_call: NA
j_call: TRBJ2-7
cdr3_length: 13
cdr3_aa: CASSSHTGYEQYF
cdr3_nt: TGTGCCAGCAGCTCCCACACGGGCTACGAGCAGTACTTC

v_call: TRBV30
clone_size: NA
d_call: TRBD1
j_call: TRBJ1-6
cdr3_length: 14
cdr3_aa: CAWSVGQGNSPLHF
cdr3_nt: TGTGCCTGGAGTGTAGGACAGGGAAATTCACCCCTCCACTTT

v_call: TRBV6-2/TRBV6-3
clone_size: once
d_call: TRBD2
j_call: TRBJ2-4
cdr3_length: 14
cdr3_aa: CASSSGGVGNIQYF
cdr3_nt: TGTGCCAGCAGTTCCGGGGGGGTCGGAAACATTCAGTACTTC